Listed here are 20 T cell receptor beta chains from one sample, sequenced in a study of beta chain features in type 1 diabetes. Study-wide points: Moderate but significant shortening of TCRB CDR3s was recorded in all four CD4+ subsets from Type 1 diabetes patients.

Expressed TCRB transcripts were sequenced, since all the RNA that had been isolated was reverse transcribed. Clones were sequenced by immunoSEQ multiplex PCR, and TCRdb holds only the in-frame ones, with some missing. The sample lists around 310,000 clones; less than 15% were seen once. These receptors' targets are unknown. Sequenced input: naive CD4+ T cells from blood. These receptors came from a woman aged 18-29 years with type 1 diabetes.

This clone was detected only a few times. The chain is built from TRBV6-6 and TRBJ2-7; 8 bases fit TRBD1. V lost 6 bases, J lost 5 bases, and 6 bases stayed unmatched. The CDR3 length is 13 residues. In germline, CDR1 is MNHNY, CDR2 SVGAGI (reference sequence). CDR3 sequence (DNA): TGTGCCAGCAGCGGACAGGGTTGGGACGAGCAGTACTTC. Its protein product is CASSGQGWDEQYF.

This sequence joins TRBV4-1 and TRBJ1-5; D unclear. CDR1 is MGHRA and CDR2 is YSYEKL in the germline V gene. CDR3 length: 16 residues. V was shortened by 1 base and J by 0 bases, with 10 bases between the two germline ends. CDR3 DNA sequence: TGCGCCAGCAGCCAAGCCATCCCAGATAGCAATCAGCCCCAGCATTTT. This codes for CASSQAIPDSNQPQHF.

This clone has just a few counts. This chain joins TRBV30 and TRBJ1-1, with D unresolved. V lost 5 bases and J 5 bases, leaving 6 bases between the germline ends. This CDR3 contains 10 residues. CDR1 is GTSNPN, CDR2 SVGIG, per germline (reference sequence). The CDR3 region has the DNA TGTGCCTGGGAGGGAACTGAAGCTTTCTTT. This translates into CAWEGTEAFF.

The rearrangement joins TRBV18 to TRBJ2-2; maybe TRBD2 (6 bases). The length of the CDR3 is 17 residues. Germline V lookup: CDR1 KGHSH, CDR2 LQKENI. V lost 1 base and J 0 bases, leaving 12 bases between the germline ends. CDR3 in DNA: TGTGCCAGCTCACCACGAGGAGGGGCTGCGAACACCGGGGAGCTGTTTTTT. Protein product: CASSPRGGAANTGELFF.

This clone was observed a few times. The chain has TRBV27 and TRBJ2-7; 10 nucleotides align to TRBD2. The CDR3 runs to 15 residues. Losses at the gene ends were 5 bases for V and 3 bases for J; bases not matched to a gene: 7. In germline, CDR1 is MNHEY, CDR2 SMNVEV (reference sequence). CDR3: CASSPRTSGIYEQYV. CDR3 bases: TGTGCCAGCAGTCCCCGGACTAGCGGCATCTACGAGCAGTACGTC.

This sequence joins TRBV9 and TRBJ1-4, with 9 nucleotides matching TRBD1. Germline CDR1 reads SGDLS; CDR2 reads YYNGEE. The CDR3 contains 15 residues. The V gene end was trimmed by 3 bases and the J gene end by 10 bases; junction bases not matched to a gene: 10. The CDR3 sequence is CASSAAGDRAGKLFF. CDR3 nucleotides: TGTGCCAGCAGCGCAGCAGGGGACAGGGCTGGAAAACTGTTTTTT.

V usage is TRBV18 and J usage is TRBJ2-1; TRBD2 agrees at 9 bases. J gave up 5 bases and V 8 bases, and 10 bases lay outside the gene matches. In germline, CDR1 is KGHSH, CDR2 LQKENI. The CDR3 contains 15 residues. The CDR3 sequence: CASHPFGLAHNEQFF. CDR3 bases: TGTGCCAGCCACCCCTTCGGACTAGCGCACAATGAGCAGTTCTTC.

This clone showed up just a few times. V gene TRBV5-4 combines with J gene TRBJ2-1, with TRBD2 as a possible D gene (6 bases). CDR1 SGHNT and CDR2 YYREEE come from the germline V gene (reference sequence). V lost 2 bases, J lost 9 bases, and 18 bases lay in between. The CDR3 length is 15 residues. CDR3 nucleotide sequence: TGTGCCAGCAGCTTAGGAGGGACCGCTTCTGGTGAGCAGTTCTTC. Its protein product is CASSLGGTASGEQFF.

The chain links TRBV14 to TRBJ2-5; 10 positions agree with TRBD2. The CDR3 is 14 residues long. The V gene's germline CDR1 is SGHDN and CDR2 FVKESK. J gave up 4 bases and V 1 base, and 0 bases lay outside the gene matches. The CDR3 DNA sequence: TGTGCCAGCAGCCAAGGACTAGCGGGAGAGACCCAGTACTTC. As protein: CASSQGLAGETQYF.

This clone was found a few times. This chain uses TRBV5-4 with TRBJ2-3, with D possibly matching TRBD1 (8 bases). Trimming cost V 0 bases and J 10 bases, with 12 bases left between them. The CDR3 length is 13 residues. Germline V gene sequence: CDR1 SGHNT, CDR2 YYREEE (reference sequence). CDR3 in DNA: TGTGCCAGCAGCTTGGCGGGGGGACAGGCGCAGTATTTT. It specifies CASSLAGGQAQYF.

This clone was detected only a few times. The chain uses TRBV21-1 and TRBJ1-2. TRBV21-1 is noted as a pseudogene. The CDR3 runs 14 residues. CDR3 in DNA: TGTGCCAGCAGCTCTCGGAGGTCCGGGAGTGGCTACACCTTC. It translates to CASSSRRSGSGYTF.

The chain uses TRBV7-2 and TRBJ2-3; 7 positions agree with TRBD2. Germline lookup yields CDR1 SGHTA and CDR2 FQGNSA. The CDR3 consists of 17 residues. V was clipped by 1 base and J by 2 bases; unmatched bases: 9. The CDR3 reads CASSLGPSGALTDTQYF. The CDR3 nucleotides are TGTGCCAGCAGCTTAGGGCCTAGCGGAGCCCTCACAGATACGCAGTATTTT. Using reference TRBV7-2 and TRBJ2-3 for the parts outside the CDR3, the full variable domain is GAGVSQSPSNKVTEKGKDVELRCDPISGHTALYWYRQSLGQGLEFLIYFQGNSAPDKSGLPSDRFSAERTGGSVSTLTIQRTQQEDSAVYLCASSLGPSGALTDTQYFGPGTRLTVL.

V and J are TRBV30 and TRBJ2-1, with TRBD2 as a possible D gene (7 bases). The germline CDR1 and CDR2 sequences are GTSNPN and SVGIG (reference sequence). V was pared by 3 bases and J by 7 bases, with 16 bases between. This CDR3 has 14 amino acids. The CDR3 DNA sequence: TGTGCCTGGAGGTGGGGGGGCTTTTCTAATGAGCAGTTCTTC. Encoded protein: CAWRWGGFSNEQFF. The variable domain in full, completed from reference TRBV30 and TRBJ2-1, reads SQTIHQWPATLVQPVGSPLSLECTVEGTSNPNLYWYRQAAGRGLQLLFYSVGIGQISSEVPQNLSASRPQDRQFILSSKKLLLSDSGFYLCAWRWGGFSNEQFFGPGTRLTVL.

The V gene is TRBV30, the J gene TRBJ1-1; D might be TRBD1 (5 bases). The CDR3 has 13 amino acids. Trimming pared 3 bases from V and 1 base from J, leaving 9 bases between. CDR1 is GTSNPN, CDR2 SVGIG, per germline (reference sequence). The CDR3 region is CAWRQTGNTEAFF. The DNA for the CDR3 is TGTGCCTGGAGACAAACAGGGAACACTGAAGCTTTCTTT.

This clone was observed a few times. The V gene is TRBV5-1, the J gene TRBJ1-1; no firm D call. The V end lost 4 bases, the J end lost 3 bases, and 16 bases lay between the germline ends. Germline V gives CDR1 SGHRS, CDR2 YFSETQ. The CDR3 runs 15 residues. Written as DNA, the CDR3 is TGCGCCAGCAGCATCCCCGGGTTCGGGGACACTGAAGCTTTCTTT. Protein product: CASSIPGFGDTEAFF.

There are a few counts of this clone. The chain is built from TRBV4-2 and TRBJ2-7, with D possibly matching TRBD1 (5 bases). This CDR3 contains 17 residues. The V end lost 1 base, the J end lost 5 bases, and 21 bases lay between the germline ends. Germline V lookup: CDR1 LGHNA, CDR2 YNFKEQ. The DNA for the CDR3 is TGTGCCAGCAGCCAAGCCTATCGCCAAACCCAGGGTAACGAGCAGTACTTC. It codes for CASSQAYRQTQGNEQYF.

The rearrangement joins TRBV7-9 to TRBJ2-7; the D gene is possibly TRBD1 (6 bases). V lost 1 base, J lost 3 bases, and 10 bases lay in between. This CDR3 has 14 residues. CDR1 SEHNR and CDR2 FQNEAQ come from the germline V gene (reference sequence). DNA for the CDR3: TGTGCCAGCAGCTTAGTCGGGACACGCTACGAGCAGTACGTC. Translating it yields CASSLVGTRYEQYV.

This clone was seen a few times. The rearrangement links TRBV18 to TRBJ1-2, with TRBD1 matching 9 bases. This CDR3 has 14 amino acids. V was pared by 5 bases and J by 7 bases, with 8 bases of the junction left unmatched. CDR1 and CDR2 from the germline V gene are KGHSH and LQKENI. The CDR3 DNA is TGTGCCAGCTCAACGGGACAGGGTATTTTTGGCTACACCTTC. This sequence encodes CASSTGQGIFGYTF.

The V gene is TRBV18, the J gene TRBJ2-6; 7 bases are shared with TRBD2. CDR3 length equals 17 residues. Unmatched junction bases numbered 6, after V lost 3 bases and J lost 1 base. Germline-derived CDR1 and CDR2 are KGHSH and LQKENI. The CDR3 DNA is TGTGCCAGCTCACCCTCCCGGGGAGGGTCTGGGGCCAACGTCCTGACTTTC. This gives the protein CASSPSRGGSGANVLTF.

CDR3 sequence reads: CASSFEEETQYF. The DNA for the CDR3 is TGCGCCAGCAGCTTTGAGGAAGAGACCCAGTACTTC. The rearrangement joins TRBV5-1 to TRBJ2-5; no clear D gene. CDR3 length: 12 residues. Germline V CDR1 and CDR2: SGHRS, YFSETQ. Trimming removed 2 bases from V and 3 bases from J, with 5 bases in between.